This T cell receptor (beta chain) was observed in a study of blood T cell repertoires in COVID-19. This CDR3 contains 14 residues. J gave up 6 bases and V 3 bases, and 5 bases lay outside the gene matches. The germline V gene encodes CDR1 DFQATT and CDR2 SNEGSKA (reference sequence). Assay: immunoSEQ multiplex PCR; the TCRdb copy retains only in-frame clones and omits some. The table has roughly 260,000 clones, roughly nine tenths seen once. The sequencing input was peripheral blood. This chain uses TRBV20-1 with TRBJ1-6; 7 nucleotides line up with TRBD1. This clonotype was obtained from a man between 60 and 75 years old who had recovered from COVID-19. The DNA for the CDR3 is TGCAGTGCTAGTGTGGACAGGACTAATTCACCCCTCCACTTT. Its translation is CSASVDRTNSPLHF.